Below are 13 T cell receptor beta chains sequenced from a single sample in a study of blood T cell repertoires in COVID-19. The table came from immunoSEQ multiplex PCR; TCRdb's copy has only in-frame clones and leaves some out. Of 250,000 to 300,000 clones listed, 70% to 90% are singletons. Sequenced: peripheral blood. These receptor sequences come from a woman aged 70-85 years with COVID-19, enrolled during active disease.

This clone appeared a single time. This CDR3 is CASSHNRGRLETQYF. Written as DNA, the CDR3 is TGTGCCAGCAGCCACAACAGGGGGCGCTTAGAGACCCAGTACTTC. The gene calls are TRBV3-1 (or the pseudogene TRBV3-2) and TRBJ2-5; 9 bases agree with TRBD1. The V gene's germline CDR1 is LGHDT and CDR2 YNNKEL (reference sequence). CDR3 length: 15 residues. V lost 3 bases, J lost 4 bases, and 6 bases stayed unmatched.

The chain combines TRBV5-1 with TRBJ2-5, with 7 bases that match TRBD1. J lost 4 bases, V lost 0 bases, and 6 bases had no gene match. This CDR3 spans 15 amino acids. The germline CDR1 and CDR2 sequences are SGHRS and YFSETQ. The CDR3 is CASSLVGGVAETQYF. Here the CDR3 DNA reads TGCGCCAGCAGCTTGGTAGGGGGCGTCGCAGAGACCCAGTACTTC.

The V gene is TRBV10-1, the J gene TRBJ2-7; maybe TRBD1 (6 bases). The CDR3 extends over 14 amino acids. With 6 bases removed from V and 2 bases from J, the gap between germline ends came to 14 bases. CDR1 and CDR2 (germline): WNHNN, SYGVQD (reference sequence). For the CDR3, the DNA is TGCGCCAGCAGCGGGACAACCTATCCCTACGAGCAGTACTTC. As protein: CASSGTTYPYEQYF.

This chain connects TRBV5-1 to TRBJ1-3; no definite D call. The length of the CDR3 is 15 residues. Trimming stripped 3 bases from V and 0 bases from J, with 10 bases between. Germline V gene sequence: CDR1 SGHRS, CDR2 YFSETQ. The CDR3 here is CASSWAGDSGNTIYF. Here the CDR3 DNA reads TGCGCCAGCAGCTGGGCCGGGGACTCTGGAAACACCATATATTTT.

A note on this clone: The identical CDR3 is also encoded by other nucleotide sequences in the sample. The gene calls are TRBV27 and TRBJ2-5; D is ambiguous. The CDR3 contains 11 residues. Trimming left V 5 bases short and J 4 bases short, with 5 bases between. Germline-derived CDR1 and CDR2 are MNHEY and SMNVEV (reference sequence). The CDR3 sequence: CASSRGETQYF. Here the CDR3 DNA reads TGTGCCAGCAGTAGAGGAGAGACCCAGTACTTC.

This clone has more than one count but fewer than ten. The rearrangement uses TRBV9 and TRBJ1-5; tentatively, D is TRBD1 (6 bases). Germline CDR1 SGDLS, CDR2 YYNGEE. The CDR3 runs 15 residues. The ends were cut back, 0 bases at V and 6 bases at J, with 13 bases in the middle. The CDR3 spells CASSVDGGLGQPQHF. The CDR3 region has the DNA TGTGCCAGCAGCGTAGACGGGGGGCTGGGTCAGCCCCAGCATTTT.

The chain is built from TRBV6-5 and TRBJ1-6; TRBD1 agrees at 8 bases. V dropped 1 base and J dropped 8; count of bases not matched to a gene: 4. The germline V gene has CDR1 MNHEY and CDR2 SVGAGI. The CDR3 is 15 amino acids. As DNA, the CDR3 is TGTGCCAGCAGTTACTACGGGACAGGAGATTCACCCCTCCACTTT. This encodes CASSYYGTGDSPLHF.

The V call is TRBV18, the J call TRBJ1-4; unclear D gene. Trimming cost V 3 bases and J 8 bases, with 10 bases left between them. This CDR3 is built from 13 residues. In germline, CDR1 is KGHSH, CDR2 LQKENI. The CDR3 sequence: CASSPSLEEKLFF. CDR3 bases: TGTGCCAGCTCACCCTCCCTGGAGGAAAAACTGTTTTTT. Combining the CDR3 with reference TRBV18 and TRBJ1-4 gives the whole variable domain NAGVMQNPRHLVRRRGQEARLRCSPMKGHSHVYWYRQLPEEGLKFMVYLQKENIIDESGMPKERFSAEFPKEGPSILRIQQVVRGDSAAYFCASSPSLEEKLFFGSGTQLSVL.

Worth noting for this clone: Additional DNA sequences in this sample encode the identical CDR3. This sequence joins TRBV9 and TRBJ2-1; 8 nucleotides align to TRBD2. Germline lookup yields CDR1 SGDLS and CDR2 YYNGEE. The J segment lost 7 bases and the V segment lost 0 bases, leaving 6 bases of the junction unmatched. The CDR3 has 15 amino acids. CDR3 coding DNA: TGTGCCAGCAGCGTAGGCGCGGGGGGCCCGAATGAGCAGTTCTTC. It is translated as CASSVGAGGPNEQFF. Drawing the rest from reference TRBV9 and TRBJ2-1, the complete variable domain is DSGVTQTPKHLITATGQRVTLRCSPRSGDLSVYWYQQSLDQGLQFLIQYYNGEERAKGNILERFSAQQFPDLHSELNLSSLELGDSALYFCASSVGAGGPNEQFFGPGTRLTVL.

The V call is TRBV5-1, the J call TRBJ1-2, with 7 positions matching TRBD1. The CDR3 runs 13 residues. CDR1 SGHRS and CDR2 YFSETQ come from the germline V gene. Losses at the gene ends were 5 bases for V and 7 bases for J; bases not matched to a gene: 8. CDR3 loop: CASSRGQEGGYTF. In DNA form, the CDR3 reads TGCGCCAGCAGTCGTGGACAGGAAGGTGGCTACACCTTC.

The chain is built from TRBV27 and TRBJ1-5; D unresolved. This CDR3 has 15 residues. Trimming stripped 3 bases from V and 3 bases from J, with 12 bases between. The germline V gene has CDR1 MNHEY and CDR2 SMNVEV (reference sequence). As DNA, the CDR3 is TGTGCCAGCAGTTTTAGTTGGTCTGACAATCAGCCCCAGCATTTT. Protein sequence: CASSFSWSDNQPQHF.

The chain employs TRBV7-2 and TRBJ1-2, with TRBD1 as a possible D gene (5 bases). The CDR3 covers 14 residues. Germline V CDR1 and CDR2: SGHTA, FQGNSA. Trimming removed 5 bases from V and 4 bases from J, with 14 bases in between. The CDR3 nucleotides read TGTGCCAGCAGCCCCCAAGGGGAGGGCTATGGCTACACCTTC. Its protein is CASSPQGEGYGYTF.

J is TRBJ1-2 and V is TRBV15; D may be TRBD1 (5 bases). This CDR3 is 14 amino acids long. V dropped 0 bases and J dropped 7 bases, with 12 bases sitting between them. Germline V lookup: CDR1 LNHNV, CDR2 YYDKDF (reference sequence). The CDR3 protein is CATSRDGGNGGYTF. Written as DNA, the CDR3 is TGTGCCACCAGCAGAGATGGGGGGAATGGTGGCTACACCTTC.